This T cell receptor (beta chain) came from a study of response to subunit inactivated influenza vaccine. Germline CDR1 is SQVTM and CDR2 is ANQGSEA. The CDR3 is 13 residues long. Trimming shortened V by 7 bases and J by 1 base, and 14 bases separated the two germline ends. TCRdb processed the RT-PCR reads anew with MiXCR; each CDR3 protein has one entry. The sample includes about 570,000 distinct CDR3 sequences, approximately 10% of them seen just once. This clonotype was detected only a few times. The same data also contributed to another study, on T cells expressing NK-cell markers. As that study records: The TCR beta cDNA came from 5'RACE template switching with UMIs. Seven HCMV-seropositive donors and one seronegative donor made up the eight sequenced donors. Several of the experiments relied on an anti-gamma-delta TCR antibody so that only alpha-beta TCR T cells were sorted. In a handful of donors, dominant CD3+CD56+NKG2C+ clonotypes ranked among the top 10 CD8+ clonotypes. The CD3+CD56-NKG2C+ fraction of a few donors was likewise dominated by these clonotypes.

The receptor comes from a man in his forties or fifties who received an inactivated influenza vaccine. The chain recombines TRBV29-1 with TRBJ2-7; no firm D call. The specimen comprised PBMCs from blood, sampled on the day of vaccination. CDR3 in DNA: TGCAGCGGCCTGGGGTTGGCTTCCTACGAGCAGTACTTC. Its translation is CSGLGLASYEQYF.